What follows are 22 T cell receptor beta chains derived from one specimen sequenced in a study of T cell responses to AZD1222 COVID-19 vaccine. The table came from immunoSEQ multiplex PCR; TCRdb's copy has only in-frame clones and leaves some out. The profile shows over 100,000 clones, about nine tenths of them singletons. This specimen was peripheral blood, taken 28 days after the second AZD1222 dose. The receptor set was obtained from an adult who received the AZD1222 COVID-19 vaccine.

This clone appeared a single time. J is TRBJ1-3 and V is TRBV7-8; D unclear. The germline CDR1 and CDR2 sequences are SGHVS and FQNEAQ. The length of the CDR3 is 16 residues. V was clipped by 5 bases and J by 0 bases, with 14 bases between them. This chain's CDR3 is CASSPRGAASGNTIYF. The DNA of the CDR3 is TGTGCCAGCAGCCCTCGGGGTGCCGCCTCTGGAAACACCATATATTTT.

In the case of this clone: Sequence at one end of the junction differs from germline and may be a read error. The chain is built from TRBV6-5 and TRBJ1-2; maybe TRBD1 (5 bases). Germline lookup yields CDR1 MNHEY and CDR2 SVGAGI. There are 14 residues in the CDR3. The CDR3 sequence: CASSPPGQWLQTFF. DNA for the CDR3: TGTGCCAGCAGCCCCCCGGGGCAGTGGTTGCAAACATTCTTC.

The chain joins TRBV5-1 to TRBJ1-4, with 7 bases identical to TRBD1. Losses at the gene ends were 2 bases for V and 3 bases for J; bases not matched to a gene: 7. CDR3 length: 16 residues. Germline V gene sequence: CDR1 SGHRS, CDR2 YFSETQ. The CDR3 DNA follows: TGCGCCAGCAGCTTAAGGGGACAGACGGCTAATGAAAAACTGTTTTTT. Its protein is CASSLRGQTANEKLFF.

The chain couples TRBV19 to TRBJ2-4; unclear D gene. CDR3 length equals 13 residues. Germline CDR1 LNHDA, CDR2 SQIVND (reference sequence). V was clipped by 2 bases and J by 11 bases, with 13 bases between them. The CDR3 reads CASSISRTDLQYF. CDR3 bases: TGTGCCAGTAGTATATCCCGGACGGACCTTCAGTACTTC.

This chain links TRBV27 with TRBJ1-5, with D unresolved. Trimming took off 3 bases at V and 5 bases at J, with 5 bases between the two ends. This CDR3 is built from 12 residues. Germline V CDR1 and CDR2: MNHEY, SMNVEV (reference sequence). The CDR3 region has the DNA TGTGCCAGCAGTTTCCGGGATCAGCCCCAGCATTTT. Protein sequence: CASSFRDQPQHF.

This clone has only a few counts. V gene TRBV30 combines with J gene TRBJ1-2, with a weak D call TRBD1 (5 bases). V was trimmed by 2 bases and J by 7 bases, leaving 14 bases between them. This CDR3 has 13 residues. Germline CDR1 is GTSNPN and CDR2 is SVGIG (reference sequence). The CDR3 loop is CAWSPIRDFGYTF. DNA of the CDR3: TGTGCCTGGAGTCCCATTAGGGACTTTGGCTACACCTTC.

The CDR3 spells CASSPEGGAYNEQFF. The CDR3 bases are TGTGCCAGCAGCCCCGAAGGAGGGGCCTACAATGAGCAGTTCTTC. This rearrangement joins TRBV11-3 to TRBJ2-1; maybe TRBD2 (6 bases). V lost 5 bases and J 2 bases, leaving 13 bases between the germline ends. Germline V gene data show CDR1 as SGHNT and CDR2 as YENEEA. This CDR3 contains 15 residues. The complete variable domain, with remaining parts taken from reference TRBV11-3 and TRBJ2-1, reads EAGVVQSPRYKIIEKKQPVAFWCNPISGHNTLYWYLQNLGQGPELLIRYENEEAVDDSQLPKDRFSAERLKGVDSTLKIQPAELGDSAVYLCASSPEGGAYNEQFFGPGTRLTVL.

In this sample, this clone turned up once. This rearrangement joins TRBV29-1 to TRBJ2-7; D ambiguous. From germline, CDR1 is SQVTM and CDR2 ANQGSEA. This CDR3 is 13 amino acids long. Trimming cost V 4 bases and J 0 bases, with 10 bases left between them. The CDR3 region is CSVGILSSYEQYF. CDR3 bases: TGCAGCGTTGGGATCTTGAGCTCCTACGAGCAGTACTTC.

The CDR3 sequence: CAISEDGLSNQPQHF. The CDR3 DNA is TGTGCCATCAGTGAGGACGGACTAAGCAATCAGCCCCAGCATTTT. The chain links TRBV10-3 to TRBJ1-5; D remains ambiguous. V gave up 2 bases and J gave up 1 base, with 9 bases separating them. The CDR3 length is 15 residues. Per germline, CDR1 ENHRY and CDR2 SYGVKD.

The genes are TRBV7-3 and TRBJ2-6; D not resolved. Germline V gene sequence: CDR1 SGHTA, CDR2 FQGTGA. The CDR3 sequence is 15 residues long. V dropped 5 bases and J dropped 4 bases, with 12 bases sitting between them. The CDR3 coding sequence is TGTGCCAGCAGCCCGTCCGTTACGGGGGCCAACGTCCTGACTTTC. Protein product: CASSPSVTGANVLTF. Variable domain in full (rest from reference TRBV7-3 and TRBJ2-6): GAGVSQTPSNKVTEKGKYVELRCDPISGHTALYWYRQSLGQGPEFLIYFQGTGAADDSGLPNDRFFAVRPEGSVSTLKIQRTERGDSAVYLCASSPSVTGANVLTFGAGSRLTVL.

This clone was counted once. The chain links TRBV3-1 (or the pseudogene TRBV3-2) to TRBJ2-5; possibly TRBD1 or TRBD2 for D (5 bases each). The CDR3 has 15 amino acids. Trimming left V 1 base short and J 5 bases short, with 14 bases between. The V gene's germline CDR1 is LGHDT and CDR2 YNNKEL (reference sequence). The CDR3 coding sequence is TGTGCCAGCAGCCAAGGAGAGGGGTCGAGGGAGACCCAGTACTTC. Translation: CASSQGEGSRETQYF.

Within the sample, this clone is medium-sized. This chain connects TRBV4-2 to TRBJ1-6; 7 bases match TRBD1. V lost 6 bases and J lost 8; bases outside the gene matches: 4. CDR1 is LGHNA and CDR2 is YNFKEQ in the germline V gene. CDR3 length: 13 residues. CDR3 nucleotide sequence: TGTGCCAGCAGTCCTACAGGGGATTCACCCCTCCACTTT. It encodes CASSPTGDSPLHF.

This rearrangement joins TRBV4-2 to TRBJ1-1, with D perhaps matching TRBD1 (5 bases). The CDR3 totals 15 residues. The V gene's germline CDR1 is LGHNA and CDR2 YNFKEQ. V lost 4 bases, J lost 0 bases, and 12 bases lay in between. This CDR3 reads CASSLLTELNTEAFF. In nucleotides, the CDR3 is TGTGCCAGCAGCCTACTGACAGAGTTGAACACTGAAGCTTTCTTT.

This clone was observed a few times. At one of its ends the junction is not consistent with the germline gene, which may arise from a read error. The rearrangement links TRBV7-6 to TRBJ2-5; D is unresolved. Per the germline V gene, CDR1 is SGHVS and CDR2 is FNYEAQ. This CDR3 has 15 residues. The CDR3 region is CASILGNQPQETQYF. CDR3 coding DNA: TGTGCCAGCATCTTAGGCAACCAGCCCCAAGAGACCCAGTACTTC.

The chain is built from TRBV2 and TRBJ2-2; D gene unclear. This CDR3 contains 16 residues. Trimming stripped 1 base from V and 0 bases from J, with 9 bases between. Germline lookup yields CDR1 SNHLY and CDR2 FYNNEI. CDR3: CASSEVGPANTGELFF. CDR3 DNA: TGTGCCAGCAGTGAAGTGGGCCCCGCGAACACCGGGGAGCTGTTTTTT.

The V call is TRBV27, the J call TRBJ1-5; D call uncertain. From germline, CDR1 is MNHEY and CDR2 SMNVEV (reference sequence). The CDR3 runs 14 residues. The V end lost 5 bases, the J end lost 4 bases, and 12 bases lay between the germline ends. CDR3 DNA: TGTGCCAGCAGTCGGGATTTAGATAATCAGCCCCAGCATTTT. This translates into CASSRDLDNQPQHF.

The chain is built from TRBV28 and TRBJ2-3; maybe TRBD2 (6 bases). The CDR3 consists of 18 residues. V shed 2 bases and J shed 0 bases, with 18 bases lying between them. Germline lookup yields CDR1 MDHEN and CDR2 SYDVKM. DNA for the CDR3: TGTGCCAGCAGTTTAGATGGGGGGACCCCCTCTAGCACAGATACGCAGTATTTT. It codes for CASSLDGGTPSSTDTQYF.

This clone turned up a few times. The V call is TRBV2, the J call TRBJ1-2; D uncertain. V was clipped by 0 bases and J by 7 bases, with 12 bases between them. Germline-derived CDR1 and CDR2 are SNHLY and FYNNEI. The length of the CDR3 is 14 residues. The CDR3 here is CASSEARTVAGYTF. Written as DNA, the CDR3 is TGTGCCAGCAGTGAAGCGCGCACAGTGGCTGGCTACACCTTC.

The chain joins TRBV6-1 to TRBJ2-7; no firm D call. V lost 1 base and J lost 6, with 13 bases in between. The CDR3 spans 14 residues. From germline, CDR1 is MNHNS and CDR2 SASEGT. CDR3 amino acids: CASSEVPGRVEQYF. The CDR3 DNA is TGTGCCAGCAGTGAAGTGCCCGGTAGGGTCGAGCAGTACTTC.

The rearrangement joins TRBV6-1 to TRBJ1-5; no definite D call. The V gene lost 2 bases and the J gene lost 5 bases, with 4 bases spanning the gap. Germline values: CDR1 MNHNS, CDR2 SASEGT. The CDR3 has 12 amino acids. CDR3 sequence reads: CASSEPDQPQHF. The CDR3 DNA follows: TGTGCCAGCAGTGAACCTGATCAGCCCCAGCATTTT.

The chain has TRBV6-2 or TRBV6-3 and TRBJ2-2; D not certain. Trimming cost V 1 base and J 4 bases, with 10 bases left between them. The CDR3 totals 15 residues. From germline, CDR1 is MNHEY and CDR2 SVGEGT. CDR3 in amino acids: CASSYFGAATGELFF. The CDR3 region has the DNA TGTGCCAGCAGTTACTTTGGCGCAGCCACCGGGGAGCTGTTTTTT.

In its sample, this clone was seen a few times. This chain links TRBV6-2 or TRBV6-3 with TRBJ2-1; 14 nucleotides align to TRBD2. The ends lost 5 bases at V and 0 bases at J; junction bases unmatched: 15. The CDR3 has 21 amino acids. Per germline, CDR1 MNHEY and CDR2 SVGEGT. CDR3 DNA: TGTGCCAGCAGTCCCCCTCCTACTGGGACTAGCGGGGGTTTCTCCTACAATGAGCAGTTCTTC. Protein: CASSPPPTGTSGGFSYNEQFF.